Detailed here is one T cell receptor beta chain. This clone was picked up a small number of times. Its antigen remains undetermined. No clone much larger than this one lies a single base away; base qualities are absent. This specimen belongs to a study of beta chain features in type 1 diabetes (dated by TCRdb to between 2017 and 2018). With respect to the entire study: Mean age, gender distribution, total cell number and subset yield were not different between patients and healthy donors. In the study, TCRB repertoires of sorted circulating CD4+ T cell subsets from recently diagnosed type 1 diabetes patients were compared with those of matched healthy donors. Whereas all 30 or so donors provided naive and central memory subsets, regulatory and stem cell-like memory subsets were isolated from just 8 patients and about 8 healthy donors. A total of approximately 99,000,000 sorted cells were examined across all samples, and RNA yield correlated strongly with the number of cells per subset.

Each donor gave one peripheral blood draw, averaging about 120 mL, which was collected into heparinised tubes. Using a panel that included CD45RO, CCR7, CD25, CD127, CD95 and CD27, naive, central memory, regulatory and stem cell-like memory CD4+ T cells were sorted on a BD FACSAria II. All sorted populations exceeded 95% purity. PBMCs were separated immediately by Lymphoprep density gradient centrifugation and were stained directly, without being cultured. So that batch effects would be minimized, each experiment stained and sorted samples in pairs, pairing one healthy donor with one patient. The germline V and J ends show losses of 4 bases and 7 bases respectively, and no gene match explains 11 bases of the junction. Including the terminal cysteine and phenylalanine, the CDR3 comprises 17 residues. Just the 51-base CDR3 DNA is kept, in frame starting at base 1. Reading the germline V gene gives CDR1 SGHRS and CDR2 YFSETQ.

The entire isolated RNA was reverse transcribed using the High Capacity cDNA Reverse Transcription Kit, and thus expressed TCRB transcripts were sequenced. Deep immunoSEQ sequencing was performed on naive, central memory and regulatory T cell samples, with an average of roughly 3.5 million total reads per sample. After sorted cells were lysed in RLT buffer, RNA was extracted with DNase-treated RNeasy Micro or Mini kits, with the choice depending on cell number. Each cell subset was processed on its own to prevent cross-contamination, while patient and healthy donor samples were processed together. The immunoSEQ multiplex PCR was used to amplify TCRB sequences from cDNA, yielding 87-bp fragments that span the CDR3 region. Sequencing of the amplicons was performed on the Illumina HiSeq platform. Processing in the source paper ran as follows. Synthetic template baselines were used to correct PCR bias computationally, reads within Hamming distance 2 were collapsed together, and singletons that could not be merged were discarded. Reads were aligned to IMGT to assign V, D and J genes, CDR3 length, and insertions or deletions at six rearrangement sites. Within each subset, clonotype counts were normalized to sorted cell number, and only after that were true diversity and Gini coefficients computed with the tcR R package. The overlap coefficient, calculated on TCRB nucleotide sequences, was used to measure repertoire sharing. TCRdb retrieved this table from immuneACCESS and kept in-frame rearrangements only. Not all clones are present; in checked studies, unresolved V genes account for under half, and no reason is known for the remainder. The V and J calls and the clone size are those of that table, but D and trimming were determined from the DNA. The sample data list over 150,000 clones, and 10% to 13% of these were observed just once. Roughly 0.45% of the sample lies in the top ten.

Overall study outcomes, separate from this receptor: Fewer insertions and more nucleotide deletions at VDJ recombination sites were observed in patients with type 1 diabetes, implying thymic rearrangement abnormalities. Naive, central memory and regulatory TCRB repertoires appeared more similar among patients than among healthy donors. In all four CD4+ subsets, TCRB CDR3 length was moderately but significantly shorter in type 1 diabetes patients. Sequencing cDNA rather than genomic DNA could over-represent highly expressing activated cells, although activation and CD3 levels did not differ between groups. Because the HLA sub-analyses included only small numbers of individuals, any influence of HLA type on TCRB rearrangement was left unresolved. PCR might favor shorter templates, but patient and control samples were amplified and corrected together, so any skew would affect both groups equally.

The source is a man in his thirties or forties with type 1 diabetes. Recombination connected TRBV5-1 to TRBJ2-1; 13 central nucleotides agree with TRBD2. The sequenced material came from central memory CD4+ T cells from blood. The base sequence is TGCGCCAGCAGCGTGGAATTAGGGACTAGCGGGACAAATGAGCAGTTCTTC. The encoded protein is CASSVELGTSGTNEQFF.